This paragraph covers one T cell receptor (beta chain) sequence. The target antigen is unknown. Between the trimmed V and J ends, which lost 4 bases and 6 bases, there was a span of 19 bases. Germline CDR1 MNHEY, CDR2 SMNVEV (reference sequence). The CDR3 extends over 16 amino acids. This entry is derived from a study of T cell repertoires in ileal Crohn's disease. Study overall: Every patient was operated on for stricturing (approximately 60%) or penetrating (approximately 39%) complications. About half of patients got postoperative therapy: approximately 12 thiopurines, about 20 anti-TNF. Study-wide points: Clonal expansions were more frequent in active smokers than non-smokers at surgery. All patients with clonality above 26.8% had endoscopic recurrence.

Clones were read by immunoSEQ multiplex PCR, and TCRdb kept only the in-frame ones, dropping some. Counted here are 5,700 or so clones, 82% occurring once; the ten biggest clones make up roughly 13%. The V gene is TRBV27, the J gene TRBJ1-5; a weak D match, TRBD1 (6 bases). The specimen sequenced was ileal tissue. The sequence came from an adult with Crohn's disease. The CDR3 is CASSSSQTGWRQPQHF. The CDR3 coding sequence is TGTGCCAGCAGTTCCTCCCAGACAGGATGGCGTCAGCCCCAGCATTTT.